At least ten counts were recorded for the clone carrying this T cell receptor (beta chain). The entry originates in a study of early T cells in non-severe SARS-CoV-2 infection. Each CDR3 protein gets one entry after TCRdb re-called the 5' RACE reads with MiXCR. Among about 37,000 distinct CDR3 sequences, 5.8% were seen once, and the ten largest hold 20% to 30%. Deletions cut 0 bases from V and 2 bases from J, with 17 bases between. The germline V gene encodes CDR1 SGDLS and CDR2 YYNGEE. The CDR3 is 18 amino acids. This clonotype was obtained from an adult who was a healthcare worker with PCR-confirmed SARS-CoV-2 infection or an uninfected control (not recorded which). The chain recombines TRBV9 with TRBJ2-2; D may be TRBD1 (6 bases). Material for sequencing was whole blood. Here the CDR3 reads CASSVDGTDSLNTGELFF. The CDR3 DNA reads as TGTGCCAGCAGCGTAGACGGCACGGACAGCCTAAACACCGGGGAGCTGTTTTTT. Variable domain in full (rest from reference TRBV9 and TRBJ2-2): DSGVTQTPKHLITATGQRVTLRCSPRSGDLSVYWYQQSLDQGLQFLIQYYNGEERAKGNILERFSAQQFPDLHSELNLSSLELGDSALYFCASSVDGTDSLNTGELFFGEGSRLTVL.